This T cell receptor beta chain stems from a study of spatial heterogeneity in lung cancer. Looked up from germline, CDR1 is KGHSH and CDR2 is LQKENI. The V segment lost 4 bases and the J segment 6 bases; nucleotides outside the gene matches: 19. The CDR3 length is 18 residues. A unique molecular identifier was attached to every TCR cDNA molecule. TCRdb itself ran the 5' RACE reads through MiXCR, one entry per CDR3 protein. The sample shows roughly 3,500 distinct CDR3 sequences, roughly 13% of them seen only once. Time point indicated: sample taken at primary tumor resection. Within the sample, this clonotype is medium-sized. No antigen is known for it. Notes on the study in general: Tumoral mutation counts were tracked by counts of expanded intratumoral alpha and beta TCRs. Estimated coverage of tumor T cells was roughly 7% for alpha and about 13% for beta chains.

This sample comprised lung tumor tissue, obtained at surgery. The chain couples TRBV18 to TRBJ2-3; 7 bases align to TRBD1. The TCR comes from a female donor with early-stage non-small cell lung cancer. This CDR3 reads CASSRGQATAVDGDTQYF. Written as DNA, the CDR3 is TGTGCCAGCTCACGTGGACAGGCCACAGCGGTAGACGGGGATACGCAGTATTTT.